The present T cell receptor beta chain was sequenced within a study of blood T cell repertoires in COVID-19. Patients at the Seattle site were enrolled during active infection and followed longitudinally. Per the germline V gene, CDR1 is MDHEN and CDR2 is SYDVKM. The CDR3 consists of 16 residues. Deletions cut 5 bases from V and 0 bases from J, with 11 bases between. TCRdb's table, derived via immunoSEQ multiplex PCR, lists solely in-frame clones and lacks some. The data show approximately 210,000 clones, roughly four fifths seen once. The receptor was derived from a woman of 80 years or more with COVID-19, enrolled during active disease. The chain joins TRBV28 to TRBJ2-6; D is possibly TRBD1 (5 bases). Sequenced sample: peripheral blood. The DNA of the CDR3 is TGTGCCAGCAGTGCCTCGACAGCCTCTGGGGCCAACGTCCTGACTTTC. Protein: CASSASTASGANVLTF.